The clone carrying this T cell receptor beta chain was seen more than once but under ten times. This sample is part of a study of blood T cell repertoires in COVID-19. Study at large: The samples span acute and convalescent COVID-19 from the United States, Italy and Spain. Sample material is recorded as cDNA or gDNA derived from T cells, B-cell-depleted T cells, or PBMCs.

How the authors handled the data: Amplification of reference gene primers provided the estimated nucleated cell counts. Sequencing used immunoSEQ multiplex PCR; TCRdb keeps in-frame clones, though not all of them. The V and J calls and clone size come from that table; D and trimming were worked out from the DNA. The sample lists hundreds of thousands of clones; 70% to 90% were seen once. The sequence was collected from a man younger than 35 with active or convalescent COVID-19. The sample was peripheral blood.

The CDR3: CASSQGRSNYGYTF. The CDR3 coding sequence is TGTGCCAGCAGCCAAGGGAGATCGAACTATGGCTACACCTTC. The rearrangement joins TRBV4-2 to TRBJ1-2; D not resolved. Trimming removed 1 base from V and 2 bases from J, with 8 bases in between. The CDR3 has 14 amino acids. Germline CDR1 is LGHNA and CDR2 is YNFKEQ.